Shown below are 9 T cell receptor beta chains from a single sample sequenced in a study of PD-1 blockade in classical Hodgkin lymphoma. The repertoire was sequenced with immunoSEQ multiplex PCR; TCRdb's copy has only in-frame clones and lacks some. The table has approximately 99,000 clones, 80% to 90% seen once. Brentuximab vedotin exposure varied, and every patient relapsed after autologous stem cell transplantation. Sample: peripheral blood mononuclear cells (PBMCs), taken before the second cycle of nivolumab. Receptors originate from a human donor with classical Hodgkin lymphoma.

This clone has a single count. The chain has TRBV19 and TRBJ2-5, with D perhaps matching TRBD2 (5 bases). V was trimmed by 0 bases and J by 7 bases, leaving 12 bases between them. Germline assignment: CDR1 LNHDA and CDR2 SQIVND (reference sequence). This CDR3 spans 14 amino acids. CDR3 DNA sequence: TGTGCCAGTAGTATAGATTGGTCAGGAGGGACCCAGTACTTC. Its protein is CASSIDWSGGTQYF.

The chain links TRBV10-3 to TRBJ1-1; TRBD1 aligns across 8 bases. V shed 6 bases and J 5 bases; nucleotides not matched to a gene: 11. This CDR3 is built from 15 residues. Germline CDR1 reads ENHRY; CDR2 reads SYGVKD. The CDR3 protein is CAISVGQEGGTEAFF. CDR3 DNA: TGTGCCATCAGCGTGGGACAGGAAGGGGGGACTGAAGCTTTCTTT.

The rearrangement uses TRBV5-1 and TRBJ2-2; D assignment may be TRBD1 or TRBD2 (5 bases each). CDR1 is SGHRS, CDR2 YFSETQ, per germline. Trimming pared 4 bases from V and 5 bases from J, leaving 24 bases between. The CDR3 runs 18 residues. CDR3 sequence reads: CASSVDRGGESRTGELFF. In nucleotides, the CDR3 is TGCGCCAGCAGCGTGGACCGGGGCGGAGAATCCAGGACCGGGGAGCTGTTTTTT.

The CDR3 here is CASSIGKGVYNEQFF. The CDR3 DNA is TGTGCCAGTAGTATCGGGAAGGGGGTCTACAATGAGCAGTTCTTC. The chain links TRBV19 to TRBJ2-1; the D gene is possibly TRBD1 (6 bases). Germline CDR1 is LNHDA and CDR2 is SQIVND (reference sequence). CDR3 size: 15 residues. The germline V and J ends were trimmed by 3 bases and 3 bases, with 12 bases remaining between them.

V is TRBV12-5 and J is TRBJ2-5, with TRBD1 matching 8 bases. The trim removed 7 bases at V and 4 bases at J, leaving 8 bases unmatched. The CDR3 runs to 14 residues. Germline V gives CDR1 LGHNT, CDR2 FRNRAP. CDR3 sequence: CASAPGQGGETQYF. CDR3 DNA sequence: TGTGCTAGTGCCCCCGGACAGGGTGGAGAGACCCAGTACTTC.

This clone appeared once. The chain links TRBV5-1 to TRBJ1-4; D possibly corresponds to TRBD1 (5 bases). The CDR3 extends over 16 amino acids. Germline V gives CDR1 SGHRS, CDR2 YFSETQ. The V end was cut by 1 base, the J end by 0 bases, with 10 bases between. The DNA for the CDR3 is TGCGCCAGCAGCTTGACCCAAGGGGCAACTAATGAAAAACTGTTTTTT. As protein: CASSLTQGATNEKLFF.

The chain couples TRBV6-5 to TRBJ2-7; no definite D call. Trimming pared 0 bases from V and 4 bases from J, leaving 7 bases between. Germline V gene data show CDR1 as MNHEY and CDR2 as SVGAGI. This CDR3 spans 13 amino acids. The CDR3 nucleotides read TGTGCCAGCAGTTACTCGACATCTTACGAGCAGTACTTC. It is translated as CASSYSTSYEQYF.

The rearrangement uses TRBV5-1 and TRBJ2-2; 11 bases agree with TRBD1. V gave up 4 bases and J gave up 3 bases; unmatched junction bases: 5. The CDR3 is 16 amino acids. Germline CDR1 and CDR2: SGHRS and YFSETQ. CDR3 sequence reads: CASSQRTGGYTGELFF. CDR3 in DNA: TGCGCCAGCAGCCAAAGGACAGGGGGCTACACCGGGGAGCTGTTTTTT.

A single count supports this clone. The rearrangement uses TRBV13 and TRBJ1-4; D uncertain. The CDR3 spans 16 residues. Trimming stripped 4 bases from V and 8 bases from J, with 20 bases between. Germline CDR1 and CDR2: PRHDT and FYEKMQ (reference sequence). The CDR3 loop is CASSSNTGQWGEKLFF. The CDR3 DNA reads as TGTGCCAGCAGCTCAAATACCGGGCAATGGGGAGAAAAACTGTTTTTT.